This TCR beta chain was obtained from a study of PD-1 blockade in classical Hodgkin lymphoma. The study's findings and limits: Exclusion covered patients beginning nivolumab under 1 year post-ASCT.

Each patient experienced a relapse that followed autologous stem cell transplantation, and brentuximab vedotin exposure varied. Note on this clone: What it binds is unknown.

Generated by immunoSEQ multiplex PCR, the TCRdb table keeps only in-frame clones and is missing some. The sample consists of 20,000 to 25,000 clones, 70% to 80% of them appearing once. The source is a human donor with classical Hodgkin lymphoma. The sequenced sample was peripheral blood mononuclear cells (PBMCs), obtained before the second cycle of nivolumab.

The CDR3 spells CASSPTTGGSGNTIYF. In DNA, the CDR3 is TGTGCCAGCAGTCCCACGACAGGGGGATCTGGAAACACCATATATTTT. The gene calls are TRBV27 and TRBJ1-3; TRBD1 agrees at 9 bases. The V segment lost 5 bases and the J segment 1 base; nucleotides outside the gene matches: 6. The CDR3 is made up of 16 amino acids. The germline gives CDR1 MNHEY, CDR2 SMNVEV (reference sequence).